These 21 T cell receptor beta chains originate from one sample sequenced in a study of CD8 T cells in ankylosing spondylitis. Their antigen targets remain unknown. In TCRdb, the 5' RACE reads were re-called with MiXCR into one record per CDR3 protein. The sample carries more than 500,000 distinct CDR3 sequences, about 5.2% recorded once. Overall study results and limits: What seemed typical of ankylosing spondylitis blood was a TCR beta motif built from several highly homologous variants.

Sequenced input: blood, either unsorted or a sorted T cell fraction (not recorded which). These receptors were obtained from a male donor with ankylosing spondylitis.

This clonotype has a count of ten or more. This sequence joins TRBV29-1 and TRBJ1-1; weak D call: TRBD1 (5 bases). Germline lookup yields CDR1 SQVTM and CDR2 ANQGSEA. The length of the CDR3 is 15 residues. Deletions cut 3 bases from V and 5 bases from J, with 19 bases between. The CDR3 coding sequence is TGCAGCGTTGAGTTGGGAGATCGGGGGGTAACTGAAGCTTTCTTT. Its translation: CSVELGDRGVTEAFF.

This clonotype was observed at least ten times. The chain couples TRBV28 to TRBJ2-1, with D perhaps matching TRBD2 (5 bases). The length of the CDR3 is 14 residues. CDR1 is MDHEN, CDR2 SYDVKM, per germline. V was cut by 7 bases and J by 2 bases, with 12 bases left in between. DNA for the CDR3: TGTGCCAGCACCTTAGACGGGACCTACAATGAGCAGTTCTTC. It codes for CASTLDGTYNEQFF. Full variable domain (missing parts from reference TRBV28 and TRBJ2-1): DVKVTQSSRYLVKRTGEKVFLECVQDMDHENMFWYRQDPGLGLRLIYFSYDVKMKEKGDIPEGYSVSREKKERFSLILESASTNQTSMYLCASTLDGTYNEQFFGPGTRLTVL.

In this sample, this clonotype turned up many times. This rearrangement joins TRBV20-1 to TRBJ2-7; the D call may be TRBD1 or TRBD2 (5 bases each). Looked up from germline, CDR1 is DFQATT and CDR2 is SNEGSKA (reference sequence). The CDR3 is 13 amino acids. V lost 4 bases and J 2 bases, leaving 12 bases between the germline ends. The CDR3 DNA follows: TGCAGTGCTATGGGGACGGTCGCCTACGAGCAGTACTTC. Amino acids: CSAMGTVAYEQYF.

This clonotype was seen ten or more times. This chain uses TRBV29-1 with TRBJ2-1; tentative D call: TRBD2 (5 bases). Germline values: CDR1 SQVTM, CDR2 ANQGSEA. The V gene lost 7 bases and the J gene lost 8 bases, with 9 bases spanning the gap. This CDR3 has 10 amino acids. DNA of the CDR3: TGCAGCGCGGGGAGAGATGAGCAGTTCTTC. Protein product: CSAGRDEQFF.

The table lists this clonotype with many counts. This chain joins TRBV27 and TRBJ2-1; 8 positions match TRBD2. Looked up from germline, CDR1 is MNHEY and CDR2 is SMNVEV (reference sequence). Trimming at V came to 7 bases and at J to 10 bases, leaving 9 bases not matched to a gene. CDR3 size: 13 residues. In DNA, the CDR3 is TGTGCCAGCACCATGACTAGCGTAGGGGAGCAGTTCTTC. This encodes CASTMTSVGEQFF.

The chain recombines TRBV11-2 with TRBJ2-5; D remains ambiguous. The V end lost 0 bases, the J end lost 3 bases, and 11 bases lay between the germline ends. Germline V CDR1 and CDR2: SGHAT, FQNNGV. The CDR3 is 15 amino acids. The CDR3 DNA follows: TGTGCCAGCAGCTTAGATTCAGGTTGGGAAGAGACCCAGTACTTC. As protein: CASSLDSGWEETQYF.

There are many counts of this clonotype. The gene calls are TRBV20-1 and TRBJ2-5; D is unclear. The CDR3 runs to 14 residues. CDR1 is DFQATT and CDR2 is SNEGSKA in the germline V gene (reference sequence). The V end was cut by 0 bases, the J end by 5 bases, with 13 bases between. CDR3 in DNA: TGCAGTGCTAGAGAGAGCCTAGGCAGGGAGACCCAGTACTTC. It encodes CSARESLGRETQYF.

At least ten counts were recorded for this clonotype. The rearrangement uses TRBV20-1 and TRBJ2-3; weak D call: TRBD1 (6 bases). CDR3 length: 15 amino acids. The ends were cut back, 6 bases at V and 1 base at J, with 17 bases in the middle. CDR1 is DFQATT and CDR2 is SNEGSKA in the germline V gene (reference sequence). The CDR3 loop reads CSATLQGSGTDTQYF. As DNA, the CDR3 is TGCAGTGCAACACTACAGGGATCGGGCACAGATACGCAGTATTTT.

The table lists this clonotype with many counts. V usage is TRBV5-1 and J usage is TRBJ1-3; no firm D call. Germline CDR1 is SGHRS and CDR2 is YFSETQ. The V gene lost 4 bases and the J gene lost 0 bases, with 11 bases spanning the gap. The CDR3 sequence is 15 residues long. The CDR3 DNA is TGCGCCAGCAGCGAGATTCCGAGCTCTGGAAACACCATATATTTT. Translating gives CASSEIPSSGNTIYF.

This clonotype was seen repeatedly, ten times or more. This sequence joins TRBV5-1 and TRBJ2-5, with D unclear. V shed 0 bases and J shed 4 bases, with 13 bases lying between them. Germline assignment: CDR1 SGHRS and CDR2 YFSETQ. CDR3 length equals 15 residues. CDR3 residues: CASSLGVGSPETQYF. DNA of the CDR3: TGCGCCAGCAGCTTGGGAGTAGGCAGTCCAGAGACCCAGTACTTC. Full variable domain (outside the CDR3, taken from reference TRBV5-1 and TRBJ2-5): KAGVTQTPRYLIKTRGQQVTLSCSPISGHRSVSWYQQTPGQGLQFLFEYFSETQRNKGNFPGRFSGRQFSNSRSEMNVSTLELGDSALYLCASSLGVGSPETQYFGPGTRLLVL.

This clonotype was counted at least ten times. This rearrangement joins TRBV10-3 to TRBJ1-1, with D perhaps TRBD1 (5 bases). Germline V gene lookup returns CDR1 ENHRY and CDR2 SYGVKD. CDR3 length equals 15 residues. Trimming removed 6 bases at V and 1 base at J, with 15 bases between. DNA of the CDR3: TGTGCCATCAGAAGAGCCGGGACGGAGAACACTGAAGCTTTCTTT. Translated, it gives CAIRRAGTENTEAFF.

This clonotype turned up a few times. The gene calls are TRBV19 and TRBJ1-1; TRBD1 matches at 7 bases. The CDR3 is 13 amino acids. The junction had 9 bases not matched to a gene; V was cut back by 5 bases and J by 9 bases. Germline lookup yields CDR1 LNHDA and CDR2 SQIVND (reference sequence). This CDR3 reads CASSPRGLRKAFF. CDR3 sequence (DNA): TGTGCCAGTAGTCCGAGGGGGCTCCGGAAAGCTTTCTTT.

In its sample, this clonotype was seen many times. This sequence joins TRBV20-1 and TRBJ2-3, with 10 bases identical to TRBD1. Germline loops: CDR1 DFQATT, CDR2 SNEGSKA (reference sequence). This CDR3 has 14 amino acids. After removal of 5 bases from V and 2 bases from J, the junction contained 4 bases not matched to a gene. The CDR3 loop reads CSASTGGHTDTQYF. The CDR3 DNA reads TGCAGTGCTTCGACAGGGGGCCACACAGATACGCAGTATTTT.

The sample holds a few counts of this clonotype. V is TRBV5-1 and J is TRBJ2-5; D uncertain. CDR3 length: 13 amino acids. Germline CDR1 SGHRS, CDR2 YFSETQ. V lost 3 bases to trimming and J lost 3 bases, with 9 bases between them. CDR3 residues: CASSSSSEETQYF. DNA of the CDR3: TGCGCCAGCAGCTCGTCTTCGGAAGAGACCCAGTACTTC.

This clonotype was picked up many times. Here the CDR3 reads CASSIRDRALVRQYF. DNA for the CDR3: TGTGCCAGCAGCATAAGGGACAGGGCTCTCGTCAGGCAGTACTTC. The V gene is TRBV5-6, the J gene TRBJ2-7; 9 bases are a match to TRBD1. The CDR3 has 15 amino acids. V trimming: 4 bases; J trimming: 9 bases; junction bases outside the gene matches: 14. CDR1 SGHDT and CDR2 YYEEEE come from the germline V gene. Supplemented by reference TRBV5-6 and TRBJ2-7, the full variable domain reads DAGVTQSPTHLIKTRGQQVTLRCSPKSGHDTVSWYQQALGQGPQFIFQYYEEEERQRGNFPDRFSGHQFPNYSSELNVNALLLGDSALYLCASSIRDRALVRQYFGPGTRLTVT.

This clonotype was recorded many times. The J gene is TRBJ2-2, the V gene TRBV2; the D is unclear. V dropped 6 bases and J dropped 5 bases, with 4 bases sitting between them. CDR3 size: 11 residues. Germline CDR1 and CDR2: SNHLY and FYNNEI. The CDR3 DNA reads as TGTGCCAGCAGCCAAACCGGGGAGCTGTTTTTT. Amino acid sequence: CASSQTGELFF.

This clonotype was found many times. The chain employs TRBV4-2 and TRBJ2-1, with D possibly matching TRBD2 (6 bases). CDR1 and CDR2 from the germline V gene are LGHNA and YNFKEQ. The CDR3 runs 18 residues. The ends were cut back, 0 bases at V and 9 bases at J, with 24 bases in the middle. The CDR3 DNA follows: TGTGCCAGCAGCCAAGATCTTGGAGCGGGCGGATACTCCGGTGAGCAGTTCTTC. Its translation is CASSQDLGAGGYSGEQFF.

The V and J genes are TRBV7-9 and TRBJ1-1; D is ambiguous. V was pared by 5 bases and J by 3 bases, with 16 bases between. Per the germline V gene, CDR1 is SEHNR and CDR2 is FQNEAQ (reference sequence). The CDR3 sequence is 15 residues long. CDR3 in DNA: TGTGCCAGCAGCCCCGTGTCTGGGTTCGACACTGAAGCTTTCTTT. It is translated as CASSPVSGFDTEAFF.

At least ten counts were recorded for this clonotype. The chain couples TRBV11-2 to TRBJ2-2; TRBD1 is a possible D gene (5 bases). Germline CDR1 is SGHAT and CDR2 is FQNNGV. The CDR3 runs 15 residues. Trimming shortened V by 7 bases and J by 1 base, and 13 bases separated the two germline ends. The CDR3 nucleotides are TGTGCCAGCATCCCTCTCAGGGAGAACACCGGGGAGCTGTTTTTT. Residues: CASIPLRENTGELFF.

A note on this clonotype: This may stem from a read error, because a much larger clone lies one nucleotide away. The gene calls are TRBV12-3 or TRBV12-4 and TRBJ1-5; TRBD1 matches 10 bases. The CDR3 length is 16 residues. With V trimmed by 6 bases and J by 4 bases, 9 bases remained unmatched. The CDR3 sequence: CASSQTGGASNQPQHF. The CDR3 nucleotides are TGTGCCAGCAGCCAGACAGGGGGCGCGAGTAATCAGCCCCAGCATTTT.

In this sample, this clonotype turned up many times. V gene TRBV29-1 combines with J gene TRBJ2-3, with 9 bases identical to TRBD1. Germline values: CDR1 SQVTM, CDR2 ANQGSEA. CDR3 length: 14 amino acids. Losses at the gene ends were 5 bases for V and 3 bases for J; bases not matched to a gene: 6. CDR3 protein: CSVRDRVSTDTQYF. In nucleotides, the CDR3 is TGCAGCGTTCGGGACAGGGTCTCTACAGATACGCAGTATTTT.